Below, 8 T cell receptor beta chains from the same sample are listed, as sequenced in a study of CD8+CD57+ T cells in acquired aplastic anemia. Profiles of TCR beta VDJ and CDR3 were generated from a genomic DNA template. TCRdb ran MiXCR on the reads and lists one entry per CDR3 protein. The profile shows under 500,000 distinct CDR3 sequences, approximately 32% of them singletons. Patients chosen for sequencing had CD8+CD57+ cells that had expanded, as shown by flow cytometry. Sample: sorted CD4+, CD8+, or CD8+CD57+ T cells (not recorded which) from PBMCs. The receptors originated from a human donor with aplastic anemia.

This clonotype was recorded a few times. J is TRBJ2-5 and V is TRBV14, with a weak D call TRBD2 (5 bases). The V end lost 1 base, the J end lost 2 bases, and 14 bases lay between the germline ends. Germline values: CDR1 SGHDN, CDR2 FVKESK. CDR3 size: 16 residues. The CDR3 DNA reads as TGTGCCAGCAGCCAAGGACTACCGCACACTCAAGAGACCCAGTACTTC. Translating gives CASSQGLPHTQETQYF.

This clonotype appeared many times. This chain connects TRBV9 to TRBJ1-1; D uncertain. Germline V gene data show CDR1 as SGDLS and CDR2 as YYNGEE. Trimming shortened V by 0 bases and J by 4 bases, and 10 bases separated the two germline ends. CDR3 length equals 14 residues. CDR3 DNA sequence: TGTGCCAGCAGCGTAGCACCGGAGCCCACTGAAGCTTTCTTT. Amino acid sequence: CASSVAPEPTEAFF.

J is TRBJ2-7 and V is TRBV14; D possibly corresponds to TRBD1 (5 bases). CDR1 and CDR2 from the germline V gene are SGHDN and FVKESK. Trimming removed 5 bases from V and 3 bases from J, with 17 bases in between. The CDR3 has 15 residues. The CDR3 reads CASSLALDKGYEQYF. The CDR3 DNA reads TGTGCCAGCAGCTTGGCCCTGGACAAGGGCTACGAGCAGTACTTC.

This clonotype was seen at least ten times. V usage is TRBV19 and J usage is TRBJ2-3; TRBD2 agrees at 10 bases. Germline trimming cut 0 bases from V and 6 bases from J; bases unmatched to any gene: 6. The CDR3 spans 16 residues. Per germline, CDR1 LNHDA and CDR2 SQIVND (reference sequence). This chain's CDR3 is CASSIDAAGGLDTQYF. In nucleotides, the CDR3 is TGTGCCAGTAGTATAGATGCAGCGGGAGGGCTTGATACGCAGTATTTT.

The sample holds a few counts of this clonotype. The rearrangement joins TRBV7-2 to TRBJ2-2; D unresolved. CDR1 is SGHTA and CDR2 is FQGNSA in the germline V gene. CDR3 length equals 14 residues. V lost 4 bases, J lost 6 bases, and 12 bases lay in between. The CDR3 reads CASSSWTAAGELFF. Here the CDR3 DNA reads TGTGCCAGCAGCTCCTGGACGGCTGCCGGGGAGCTGTTTTTT.

This clonotype came up many times. The chain is built from TRBV5-1 and TRBJ1-2; 12 bases are a match to TRBD1. Germline trimming cut 1 base from V and 8 bases from J; bases unmatched to any gene: 3. The CDR3 is made up of 14 amino acids. Germline V gene lookup returns CDR1 SGHRS and CDR2 YFSETQ. This chain's CDR3 is CASSLRDRGQGYTF. DNA of the CDR3: TGCGCCAGCAGCTTGAGGGACAGGGGGCAAGGCTACACCTTC. The whole variable domain, filled in from reference TRBV5-1 and TRBJ1-2, reads KAGVTQTPRYLIKTRGQQVTLSCSPISGHRSVSWYQQTPGQGLQFLFEYFSETQRNKGNFPGRFSGRQFSNSRSEMNVSTLELGDSALYLCASSLRDRGQGYTFGSGTRLTVV.

V usage is TRBV11-2 and J usage is TRBJ1-2; D ambiguous. The CDR3 runs 17 residues. Germline V gene data show CDR1 as SGHAT and CDR2 as FQNNGV. Trimming pared 5 bases from V and 7 bases from J, leaving 26 bases between. CDR3 in DNA: TGTGCCAGCAGCGGAGGGTCTGGGTTTAAGAGTTTGGCTGGCTACACCTTC. As protein: CASSGGSGFKSLAGYTF. The full variable domain, its missing parts supplied by reference TRBV11-2 and TRBJ1-2, is EAGVAQSPRYKIIEKRQSVAFWCNPISGHATLYWYQQILGQGPKLLIQFQNNGVVDDSQLPKDRFSAERLKGVDSTLKIQPAKLEDSAVYLCASSGGSGFKSLAGYTFGSGTRLTVV.

The chain uses TRBV25-1 and TRBJ2-7, with unresolved D. Per the germline V gene, CDR1 is MGHDK and CDR2 is SYGVNS. Trimming left V 5 bases short and J 0 bases short, with 8 bases between. The CDR3 spans 13 residues. The DNA of the CDR3 is TGTGCCAGCAGTTTCCCAAACTCCTACGAGCAGTACTTC. Translated, it gives CASSFPNSYEQYF.